Each of the 30 T cell receptor beta chains below was sequenced from the same sample in a study of cytomegalovirus exposure and HLA in healthy donors. The PCR made use of 60 Vbeta and 13 Jbeta primers. Data came from immunoSEQ multiplex PCR; TCRdb stores just in-frame clones and leaves some out. The sample lists 80,000 to 95,000 clones, about four fifths occurring once. Sequencing was done on a sample of PBMCs. The receptor source for this set is a woman aged 40 to 50 in good health and CMV-seropositive.

This clone was found once. The genes are TRBV15 and TRBJ1-4, with 8 positions matching TRBD1. V shed 4 bases, J shed 3 bases, and the junction held 4 bases outside the gene matches. Germline V lookup: CDR1 LNHNV, CDR2 YYDKDF (reference sequence). This CDR3 region has 15 residues. CDR3 loop: CATSMPGQANEKLFF. As DNA, the CDR3 is TGTGCCACCAGCATGCCGGGACAGGCTAATGAAAAACTGTTTTTT.

A word on this clone: The junction departs from germline at one end; a sequencing error may be responsible. V is TRBV30 and J is TRBJ2-7, with D tentatively TRBD2 (5 bases). CDR1 is GTSNPN and CDR2 is SVGIG in the germline V gene (reference sequence). The CDR3 runs 12 residues. CDR3 coding DNA: TGTGCCTGGAGTCCTCTCCTGCATACTAGGTTATTC. It is translated as CAWSPLLHTRLF.

The rearrangement uses TRBV29-1 and TRBJ2-2; the match to TRBD2 covers 11 bases. CDR1 and CDR2 from the germline V gene are SQVTM and ANQGSEA. J lost 5 bases, V lost 5 bases, and 10 bases had no gene match. This CDR3 region has 16 residues. The CDR3 region is CSVTPSTSGTTGELFF. CDR3 sequence (DNA): TGCAGCGTTACCCCCTCGACTAGCGGGACTACCGGGGAGCTGTTTTTT.

This clone is a singleton in its sample. V and J are TRBV19 and TRBJ2-7, with a weak D call TRBD2 (6 bases). Per the germline V gene, CDR1 is LNHDA and CDR2 is SQIVND (reference sequence). Between the trimmed V and J ends, which lost 5 bases and 7 bases, there was a span of 18 bases. CDR3 length: 14 amino acids. CDR3 protein: CASSPGLPGREQYF. For the CDR3, the DNA is TGTGCCAGTAGTCCGGGACTCCCAGGTAGGGAGCAGTACTTC.

The V call is TRBV5-1, the J call TRBJ2-7; tentatively, D is TRBD1 (6 bases). Germline-derived CDR1 and CDR2 are SGHRS and YFSETQ. V lost 0 bases, J lost 5 bases, and 15 bases lay in between. The CDR3 loop spans 15 amino acids. The CDR3 protein is CASSLASDSRHEQYF. CDR3 bases: TGCGCCAGCAGCTTGGCTTCGGACAGTCGCCACGAGCAGTACTTC.

This chain links TRBV13 with TRBJ1-1, with no clear D. The CDR3 totals 13 residues. Trimming stripped 2 bases from V and 3 bases from J, with 7 bases between. CDR1 and CDR2 (germline): PRHDT, FYEKMQ (reference sequence). The CDR3 nucleotides are TGTGCCAGCAGCTTAATTAGCGACACTGAAGCTTTCTTT. This encodes CASSLISDTEAFF.

V gene TRBV9 combines with J gene TRBJ1-2; 7 bases line up with TRBD1. Unmatched junction bases numbered 6, after V lost 2 bases and J lost 2 bases. This CDR3 region has 15 residues. Germline V lookup: CDR1 SGDLS, CDR2 YYNGEE. CDR3 region: CASSVATQGNYGYTF. CDR3 nucleotide sequence: TGTGCCAGCAGCGTTGCCACACAGGGGAACTATGGCTACACCTTC.

This clone was picked up one time. The chain couples TRBV19 to TRBJ2-7; D perhaps matches TRBD2 (6 bases). The CDR3 totals 13 residues. Per germline, CDR1 LNHDA and CDR2 SQIVND (reference sequence). V was trimmed by 1 base and J by 4 bases, leaving 8 bases between them. CDR3 bases: TGTGCCAGTAGTATAGGGGAGGCATACGAGCAGTACTTC. The encoded protein is CASSIGEAYEQYF.

This clone was picked up a small number of times. The chain joins TRBV6-5 to TRBJ1-4; D ambiguous. Trimming removed 2 bases from V and 5 bases from J, with 15 bases in between. Germline CDR1 and CDR2: MNHEY and SVGAGI. This CDR3 spans 16 amino acids. Here the CDR3 DNA reads TGTGCCAGCAGTTACGCCCCGTATAGTTCCAATGAAAAACTGTTTTTT. Translation: CASSYAPYSSNEKLFF.

The chain recombines TRBV4-1 with TRBJ2-3, with D tentatively TRBD1 (5 bases). Germline V gene sequence: CDR1 MGHRA, CDR2 YSYEKL. The V gene lost 4 bases and the J gene lost 2 bases, with 19 bases spanning the gap. The CDR3 is 17 residues long. Written as DNA, the CDR3 is TGCGCCAGCAGCCTATACGACAGTCTGGGTTTCACAGATACGCAGTATTTT. Protein: CASSLYDSLGFTDTQYF.

This clone rates as medium-sized (0.01 to 0.1%). This chain joins TRBV25-1 and TRBJ1-1, with 8 bases matching TRBD1. J was trimmed by 6 bases and V by 3 bases; bases with no gene match: 9. The CDR3 loop spans 15 amino acids. Germline V lookup: CDR1 MGHDK, CDR2 SYGVNS. The chain's CDR3 is CASSEPATGDAEAFF. DNA for the CDR3: TGTGCCAGCAGTGAGCCCGCGACAGGGGACGCTGAAGCTTTCTTT.

This chain connects TRBV29-1 to TRBJ1-2; D gene uncertain. CDR1 and CDR2 from the germline V gene are SQVTM and ANQGSEA. The CDR3 has 13 residues. The germline V and J ends were trimmed by 3 bases and 1 base, with 9 bases remaining between them. The CDR3: CSVEAEVNYGYTF. The CDR3 DNA is TGCAGCGTTGAGGCTGAAGTTAACTATGGCTACACCTTC.

As regards this clone: This same CDR3 is encoded by further DNA sequences in the sample. V gene TRBV30 combines with J gene TRBJ2-3; D is perhaps TRBD1 (5 bases). The germline gives CDR1 GTSNPN, CDR2 SVGIG (reference sequence). V was clipped by 4 bases and J by 5 bases, with 10 bases between them. This CDR3 region has 12 residues. This CDR3 reads CAWIDRGDTQYF. The CDR3 nucleotides read TGTGCCTGGATCGACAGAGGAGATACGCAGTATTTT.

The V and J genes are TRBV5-4 and TRBJ2-5; 7 positions match TRBD1. Germline V gene lookup returns CDR1 SGHNT and CDR2 YYREEE (reference sequence). The CDR3 sequence is 15 residues long. V was pared by 3 bases and J by 5 bases, with 10 bases of the junction left unmatched. CDR3 coding DNA: TGTGCCAGCAGCTGGGCGAAGGGGGCCAGGGAGACCCAGTACTTC. Translating it yields CASSWAKGARETQYF. Full variable domain (rest looked up from reference TRBV5-4 and TRBJ2-5): ETGVTQSPTHLIKTRGQQVTLRCSSQSGHNTVSWYQQALGQGPQFIFQYYREEENGRGNFPPRFSGLQFPNYSSELNVNALELDDSALYLCASSWAKGARETQYFGPGTRLLVL.

This clone was seen more than once but under ten times. The CDR3 spells CARLPGQGFYGYTF. The CDR3 DNA follows: TGTGCCCGATTGCCGGGACAGGGTTTCTATGGCTACACCTTC. The rearrangement joins TRBV30 to TRBJ1-2, with TRBD1 matching 9 bases. V shed 8 bases, J shed 4 bases, and the junction held 11 bases outside the gene matches. CDR1 is GTSNPN, CDR2 SVGIG, per germline (reference sequence). CDR3 length equals 14 residues.

This clone was seen more than once but under ten times. The chain carries TRBV7-3 and TRBJ1-4; unclear D gene. CDR3 length equals 14 residues. With 3 bases removed from V and 0 bases from J, the gap between germline ends came to 5 bases. Per the germline V gene, CDR1 is SGHTA and CDR2 is FQGTGA. The CDR3 loop reads CASSFSPTNEKLFF. Here the CDR3 DNA reads TGTGCCAGCAGCTTTTCTCCAACTAATGAAAAACTGTTTTTT.

V gene TRBV2 combines with J gene TRBJ2-3, with 9 nucleotides matching TRBD2. CDR1 and CDR2 (germline): SNHLY, FYNNEI. The CDR3 runs to 14 residues. Unmatched junction bases numbered 4, after V lost 5 bases and J lost 4 bases. CDR3 DNA: TGTGCCAGCAGTAGCGGGGGGATGGCAGATACGCAGTATTTT. It codes for CASSSGGMADTQYF.

CDR3 coding DNA: TGTGCCAGCAGTTTGGGCCCGACAGAGACGAACACTGAAGCTTTCTTT. This codes for CASSLGPTETNTEAFF. V is TRBV27 and J is TRBJ1-1; TRBD1 might be the D (5 bases). The CDR3 is 16 residues long. In germline, CDR1 is MNHEY, CDR2 SMNVEV (reference sequence). The V end was cut by 3 bases, the J end by 1 base, with 15 bases between.

The chain employs TRBV30 and TRBJ2-7; unclear D gene. The CDR3 has 12 residues. Germline V lookup: CDR1 GTSNPN, CDR2 SVGIG (reference sequence). Between the trimmed V and J ends, which lost 5 bases and 6 bases, there was a span of 14 bases. The CDR3 sequence is CAWSQRVGEQYF. For the CDR3, the DNA is TGTGCCTGGTCCCAACGGGTGGGCGAGCAGTACTTC. Full variable domain (rest looked up from reference TRBV30 and TRBJ2-7): SQTIHQWPATLVQPVGSPLSLECTVEGTSNPNLYWYRQAAGRGLQLLFYSVGIGQISSEVPQNLSASRPQDRQFILSSKKLLLSDSGFYLCAWSQRVGEQYFGPGTRLTVT.

The V gene is TRBV6-5, the J gene TRBJ1-2; D is possibly TRBD1 (6 bases). The V gene lost 6 bases and the J gene lost 8 bases, with 22 bases spanning the gap. CDR1 is MNHEY, CDR2 SVGAGI, per germline. The CDR3 is 15 residues long. CDR3 DNA: TGTGCCAGCAGGGCCCCCGTAGGCCAGGGGAGCGGCTACACCTTC. Protein sequence: CASRAPVGQGSGYTF.

The rearrangement joins TRBV5-1 to TRBJ2-3; weak D call: TRBD1 (5 bases). V was shortened by 4 bases and J by 0 bases, with 9 bases between the two germline ends. The CDR3 has 14 amino acids. CDR1 and CDR2 (germline): SGHRS, YFSETQ. The CDR3 coding sequence is TGCGCCAGCAGCCTGACAGCTAGCACAGATACGCAGTATTTT. Translated: CASSLTASTDTQYF. Combining the CDR3 with reference TRBV5-1 and TRBJ2-3 gives the whole variable domain KAGVTQTPRYLIKTRGQQVTLSCSPISGHRSVSWYQQTPGQGLQFLFEYFSETQRNKGNFPGRFSGRQFSNSRSEMNVSTLELGDSALYLCASSLTASTDTQYFGPGTRLTVL.

The chain joins TRBV7-8 to TRBJ1-5; no clear D. The V gene lost 2 bases and the J gene lost 1 base, with 9 bases spanning the gap. Germline CDR1 is SGHVS and CDR2 is FQNEAQ. The CDR3 has 15 residues. CDR3 amino acids: CASSLSSQSNQPQHF. CDR3 DNA sequence: TGTGCCAGCAGCTTAAGTTCACAAAGCAATCAGCCCCAGCATTTT. Filled out from reference TRBV7-8 and TRBJ1-5, the complete variable domain reads GAGVSQSPRYKVAKRGQDVALRCDPISGHVSLFWYQQALGQGPEFLTYFQNEAQLDKSGLPSDRFFAERPEGSVSTLKIQRTQQEDSAVYLCASSLSSQSNQPQHFGDGTRLSIL.

This chain uses TRBV19 with TRBJ2-2; maybe TRBD1 (6 bases). V shed 6 bases and J shed 7 bases, with 12 bases lying between them. The CDR3 contains 13 residues. Germline V gene data show CDR1 as LNHDA and CDR2 as SQIVND (reference sequence). In DNA, the CDR3 is TGTGCCAGTAGCCAACAGGGCTTCGGGGAGCTGTTTTTT. The encoded protein is CASSQQGFGELFF.

The rearrangement links TRBV14 to TRBJ2-7, with 8 positions matching TRBD1. The CDR3 runs to 16 residues. The V and J ends lost 0 bases and 4 bases, in that order; junction bases with no gene match: 8. The V gene's germline CDR1 is SGHDN and CDR2 FVKESK. CDR3 sequence (DNA): TGTGCCAGCAGCCAAGAAGAGGGGGACAGGACATACGAGCAGTACTTC. Protein product: CASSQEEGDRTYEQYF.

The rearrangement links TRBV5-6 to TRBJ2-1; the match to TRBD2 covers 14 bases. Germline-derived CDR1 and CDR2 are SGHDT and YYEEEE. V lost 1 base, J lost 5 bases, and 5 bases stayed unmatched. The CDR3 runs 17 residues. The CDR3 DNA reads as TGTGCCAGCAGCTTGTTGACTAGCGGGGGGGCAGACAATGAGCAGTTCTTC. Translation: CASSLLTSGGADNEQFF.

The chain employs TRBV6-5 and TRBJ2-7, with 9 nucleotides matching TRBD1. This CDR3 is 14 amino acids long. V lost 7 bases, J lost 4 bases, and 8 bases stayed unmatched. Germline values: CDR1 MNHEY, CDR2 SVGAGI. CDR3 loop: CASTPGTGRYEQYF. CDR3 nucleotide sequence: TGTGCCAGCACCCCCGGGACAGGGCGGTACGAGCAGTACTTC.

This sequence joins TRBV4-2 and TRBJ1-1; D is unclear. CDR1 is LGHNA, CDR2 YNFKEQ, per germline. The ends were cut back, 0 bases at V and 6 bases at J, with 5 bases in the middle. This CDR3 is built from 12 residues. The chain's CDR3 is CASSQDVAEAFF. The CDR3 DNA reads as TGTGCCAGCAGCCAAGATGTAGCTGAAGCTTTCTTT.

The rearrangement uses TRBV7-9 and TRBJ2-2; tentatively, D is TRBD2 (5 bases). The germline V gene has CDR1 SEHNR and CDR2 FQNEAQ (reference sequence). The CDR3 runs to 15 residues. Trimming left V 0 bases short and J 5 bases short, with 10 bases between. The CDR3 region has the DNA TGTGCCAGCAGCTTAGCGACGGGATGGACCGGGGAGCTGTTTTTT. Its protein product is CASSLATGWTGELFF. Variable domain in full (rest from reference TRBV7-9 and TRBJ2-2): DTGVSQNPRHKITKRGQNVTFRCDPISEHNRLYWYRQTLGQGPEFLTYFQNEAQLEKSRLLSDRFSAERPKGSFSTLEIQRTEQGDSAMYLCASSLATGWTGELFFGEGSRLTVL.

V and J are TRBV6-5 and TRBJ2-1; maybe TRBD2 (6 bases). Germline V CDR1 and CDR2: MNHEY, SVGAGI. The V and J ends lost 2 bases and 8 bases respectively, with 13 bases between them. This CDR3 has 14 amino acids. The CDR3 DNA reads TGTGCCAGCAGTTACGTTTGGGAGGCCCATGAGCAGTTCTTC. Encoded protein: CASSYVWEAHEQFF.

The V call is TRBV5-1, the J call TRBJ1-3; tentative D call: TRBD1 (6 bases). The V end lost 4 bases, the J end lost 0 bases, and 14 bases lay between the germline ends. The germline V gene has CDR1 SGHRS and CDR2 YFSETQ. The CDR3 totals 16 residues. CDR3 in amino acids: CASSPGQPYSGNTIYF. The DNA for the CDR3 is TGCGCCAGCAGCCCGGGACAACCTTACTCTGGAAACACCATATATTTT.